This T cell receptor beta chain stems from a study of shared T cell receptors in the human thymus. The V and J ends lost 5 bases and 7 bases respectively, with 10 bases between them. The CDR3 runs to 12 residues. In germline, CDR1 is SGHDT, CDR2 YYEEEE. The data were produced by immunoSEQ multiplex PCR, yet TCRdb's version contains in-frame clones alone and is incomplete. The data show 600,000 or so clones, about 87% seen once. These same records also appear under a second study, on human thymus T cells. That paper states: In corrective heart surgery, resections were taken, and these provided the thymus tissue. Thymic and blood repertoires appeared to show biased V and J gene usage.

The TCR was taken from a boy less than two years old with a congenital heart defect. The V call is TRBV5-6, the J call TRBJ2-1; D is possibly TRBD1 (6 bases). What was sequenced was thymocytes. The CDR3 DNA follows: TGTGCCAGCAGGGTCAGGGGTAATGAGCAGTTCTTC. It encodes CASRVRGNEQFF.